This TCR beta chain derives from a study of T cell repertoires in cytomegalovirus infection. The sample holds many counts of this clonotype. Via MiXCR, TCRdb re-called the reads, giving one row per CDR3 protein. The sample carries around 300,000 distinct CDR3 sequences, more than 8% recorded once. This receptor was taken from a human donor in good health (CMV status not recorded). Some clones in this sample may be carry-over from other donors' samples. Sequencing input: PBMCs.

CDR3 nucleotide sequence: TGTGCCAGCAGTGATTGGAGCGCCCAAGAGACCCAGTACTTC. This sequence encodes CASSDWSAQETQYF. V usage is TRBV2 and J usage is TRBJ2-5; no firm D call. The CDR3 is 14 residues long. With 3 bases removed from V and 1 base from J, the gap between germline ends came to 9 bases. The germline V gene has CDR1 SNHLY and CDR2 FYNNEI. Combining the CDR3 with reference TRBV2 and TRBJ2-5 gives the whole variable domain EPEVTQTPSHQVTQMGQEVILRCVPISNHLYFYWYRQILGQKVEFLVSFYNNEISEKSEIFDDQFSVERPDGSNFTLKIRSTKLEDSAMYFCASSDWSAQETQYFGPGTRLLVL.